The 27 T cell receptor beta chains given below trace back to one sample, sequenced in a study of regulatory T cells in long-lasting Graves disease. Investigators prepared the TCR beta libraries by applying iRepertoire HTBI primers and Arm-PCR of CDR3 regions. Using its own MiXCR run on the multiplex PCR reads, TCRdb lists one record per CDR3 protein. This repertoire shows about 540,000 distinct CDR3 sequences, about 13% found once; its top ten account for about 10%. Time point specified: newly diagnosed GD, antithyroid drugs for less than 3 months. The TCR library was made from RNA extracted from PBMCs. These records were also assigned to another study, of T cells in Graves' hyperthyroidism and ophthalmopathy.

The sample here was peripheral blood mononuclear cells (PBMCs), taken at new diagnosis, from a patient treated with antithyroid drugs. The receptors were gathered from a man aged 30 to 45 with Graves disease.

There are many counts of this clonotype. The chain's CDR3 is CSARDPGPNTEAFF. The DNA of the CDR3 is TGCAGTGCTAGAGATCCAGGGCCTAACACTGAAGCTTTCTTT. The V call is TRBV20-1, the J call TRBJ1-1, with D maybe TRBD1 (5 bases). CDR3 length: 14 residues. Germline V gives CDR1 DFQATT, CDR2 SNEGSKA (reference sequence). V was clipped by 0 bases and J by 2 bases, with 10 bases between them.

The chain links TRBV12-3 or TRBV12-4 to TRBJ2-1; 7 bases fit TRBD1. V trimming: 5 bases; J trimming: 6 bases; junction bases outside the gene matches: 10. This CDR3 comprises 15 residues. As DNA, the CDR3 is TGTGCCAGCAGTCTAGACAGGGATCACGGCAATGAGCAGTTCTTC. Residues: CASSLDRDHGNEQFF.

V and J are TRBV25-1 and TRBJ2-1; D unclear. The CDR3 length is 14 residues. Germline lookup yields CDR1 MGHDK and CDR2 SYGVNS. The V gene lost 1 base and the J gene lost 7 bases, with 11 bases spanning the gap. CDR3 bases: TGTGCCAGCAGTGAATTTGTTTATGGGAATGAGCAGTTCTTC. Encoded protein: CASSEFVYGNEQFF.

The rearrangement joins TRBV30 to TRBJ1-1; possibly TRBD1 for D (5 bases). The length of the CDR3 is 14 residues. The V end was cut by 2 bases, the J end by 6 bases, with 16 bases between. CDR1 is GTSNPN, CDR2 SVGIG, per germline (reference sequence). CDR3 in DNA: TGTGCCTGGAGTAGGGATTACAGGCAGCCTGAAGCTTTCTTT. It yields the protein CAWSRDYRQPEAFF.

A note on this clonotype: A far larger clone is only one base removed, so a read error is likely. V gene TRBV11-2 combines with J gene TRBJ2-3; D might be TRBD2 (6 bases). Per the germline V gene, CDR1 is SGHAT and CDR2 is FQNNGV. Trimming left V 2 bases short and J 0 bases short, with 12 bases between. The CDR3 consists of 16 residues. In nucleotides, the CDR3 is TGTGCCAGCAGCTTATCCGGAGGGCCAAGCACAGATACGCAGTATTTT. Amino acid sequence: CASSLSGGPSTDTQYF. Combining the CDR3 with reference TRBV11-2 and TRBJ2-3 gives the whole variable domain EAGVAQSPRYKIIEKRQSVAFWCNPISGHATLYWYQQILGQGPKLLIQFQNNGVVDDSQLPKDRFSAERLKGVDSTLKIQPAKLEDSAVYLCASSLSGGPSTDTQYFGPGTRLTVL.

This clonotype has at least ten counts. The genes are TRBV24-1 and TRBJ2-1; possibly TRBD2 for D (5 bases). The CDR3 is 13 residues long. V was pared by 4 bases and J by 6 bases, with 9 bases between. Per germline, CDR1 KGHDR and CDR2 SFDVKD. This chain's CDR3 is CATSESSSNEQFF. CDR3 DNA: TGTGCCACCAGTGAGTCTAGCAGCAATGAGCAGTTCTTC.

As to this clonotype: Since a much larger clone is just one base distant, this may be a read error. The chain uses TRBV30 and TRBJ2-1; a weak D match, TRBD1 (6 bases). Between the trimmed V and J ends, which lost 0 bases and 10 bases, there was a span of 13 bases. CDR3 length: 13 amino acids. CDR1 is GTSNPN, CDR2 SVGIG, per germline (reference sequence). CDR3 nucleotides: TGTGCCTGGAGTGTCGAAACAGGGAGCGAGCAGTTCTTC. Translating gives CAWSVETGSEQFF. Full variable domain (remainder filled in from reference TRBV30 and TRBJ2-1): SQTIHQWPATLVQPVGSPLSLECTVEGTSNPNLYWYRQAAGRGLQLLFYSVGIGQISSEVPQNLSASRPQDRQFILSSKKLLLSDSGFYLCAWSVETGSEQFFGPGTRLTVL.

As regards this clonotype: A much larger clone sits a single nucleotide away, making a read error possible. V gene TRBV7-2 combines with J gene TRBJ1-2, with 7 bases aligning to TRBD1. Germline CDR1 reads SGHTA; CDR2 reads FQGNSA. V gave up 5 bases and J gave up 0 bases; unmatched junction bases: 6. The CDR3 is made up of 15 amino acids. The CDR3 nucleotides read TGTGCCAGCAGCGTCCGAGGGGGCGCTAACTATGGCTACACCTTC. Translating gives CASSVRGGANYGYTF.

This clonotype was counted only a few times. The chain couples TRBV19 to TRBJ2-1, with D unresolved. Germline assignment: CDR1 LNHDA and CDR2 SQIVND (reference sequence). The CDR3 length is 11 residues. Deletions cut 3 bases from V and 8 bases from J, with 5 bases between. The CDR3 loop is CASSMVDEQFF. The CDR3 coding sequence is TGTGCCAGTAGTATGGTGGATGAGCAGTTCTTC.

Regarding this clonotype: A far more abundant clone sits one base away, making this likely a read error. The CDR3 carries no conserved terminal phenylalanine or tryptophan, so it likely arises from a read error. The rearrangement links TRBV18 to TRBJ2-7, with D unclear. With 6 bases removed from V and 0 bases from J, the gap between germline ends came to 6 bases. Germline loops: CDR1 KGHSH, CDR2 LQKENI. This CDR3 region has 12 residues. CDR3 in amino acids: CASSSYSYEQYL. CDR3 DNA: TGTGCCAGCTCCTCGTACTCCTACGAGCAGTACCTC.

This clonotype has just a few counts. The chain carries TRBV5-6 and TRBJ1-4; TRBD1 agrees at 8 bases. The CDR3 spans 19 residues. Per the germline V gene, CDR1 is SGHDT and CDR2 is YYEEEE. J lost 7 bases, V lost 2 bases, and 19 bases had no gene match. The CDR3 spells CASSFKRQGLLFSREKLFF. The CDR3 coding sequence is TGTGCCAGCAGCTTCAAGAGACAGGGGTTGCTGTTCTCTCGTGAAAAACTGTTTTTT. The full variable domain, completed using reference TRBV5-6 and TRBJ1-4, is DAGVTQSPTHLIKTRGQQVTLRCSPKSGHDTVSWYQQALGQGPQFIFQYYEEEERQRGNFPDRFSGHQFPNYSSELNVNALLLGDSALYLCASSFKRQGLLFSREKLFFGSGTQLSVL.

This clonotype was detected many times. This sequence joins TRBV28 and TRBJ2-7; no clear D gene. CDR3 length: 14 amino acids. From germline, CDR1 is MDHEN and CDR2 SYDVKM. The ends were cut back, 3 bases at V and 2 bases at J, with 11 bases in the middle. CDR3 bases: TGTGCCAGCAGTTTGCCTGCTCCCACCTACGAGCAGTACTTC. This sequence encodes CASSLPAPTYEQYF. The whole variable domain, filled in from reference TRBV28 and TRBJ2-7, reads DVKVTQSSRYLVKRTGEKVFLECVQDMDHENMFWYRQDPGLGLRLIYFSYDVKMKEKGDIPEGYSVSREKKERFSLILESASTNQTSMYLCASSLPAPTYEQYFGPGTRLTVT.

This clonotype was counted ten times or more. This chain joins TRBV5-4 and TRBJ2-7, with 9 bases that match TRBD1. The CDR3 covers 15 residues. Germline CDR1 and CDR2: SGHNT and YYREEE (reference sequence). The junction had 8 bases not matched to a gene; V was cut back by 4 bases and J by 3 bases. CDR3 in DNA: TGTGCCAGCAGCCCTGACAGGGGGGCCTTCTACGAGCAGTACTTC. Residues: CASSPDRGAFYEQYF.

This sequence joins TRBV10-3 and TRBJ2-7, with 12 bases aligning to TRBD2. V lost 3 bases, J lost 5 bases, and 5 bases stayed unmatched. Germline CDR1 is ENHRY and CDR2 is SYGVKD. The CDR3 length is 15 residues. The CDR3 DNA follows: TGTGCCATCAGTGAAAGGACTAGCGGGGCCGACGAGCAGTACTTC. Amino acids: CAISERTSGADEQYF.

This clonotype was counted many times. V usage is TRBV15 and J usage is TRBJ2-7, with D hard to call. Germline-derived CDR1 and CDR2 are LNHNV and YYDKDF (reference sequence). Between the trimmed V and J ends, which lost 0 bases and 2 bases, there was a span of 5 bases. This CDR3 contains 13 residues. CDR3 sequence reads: CATSRDTAYEQYF. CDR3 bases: TGTGCCACCAGCAGAGATACCGCCTACGAGCAGTACTTC.

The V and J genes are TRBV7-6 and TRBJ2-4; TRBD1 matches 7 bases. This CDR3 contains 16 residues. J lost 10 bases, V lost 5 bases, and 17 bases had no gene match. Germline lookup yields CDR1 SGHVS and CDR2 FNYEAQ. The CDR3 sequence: CASSHHLPWDRGIQYF. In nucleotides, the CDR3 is TGTGCCAGCAGCCATCATCTCCCCTGGGACAGAGGGATTCAGTACTTC.

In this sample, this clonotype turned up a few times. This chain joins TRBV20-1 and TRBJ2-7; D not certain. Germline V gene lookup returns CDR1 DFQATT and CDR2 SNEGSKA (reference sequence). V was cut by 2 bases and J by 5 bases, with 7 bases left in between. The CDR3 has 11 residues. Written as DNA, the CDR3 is TGCAGTGCTAGAAGCACAAACGAGCAGTACTTC. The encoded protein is CSARSTNEQYF.

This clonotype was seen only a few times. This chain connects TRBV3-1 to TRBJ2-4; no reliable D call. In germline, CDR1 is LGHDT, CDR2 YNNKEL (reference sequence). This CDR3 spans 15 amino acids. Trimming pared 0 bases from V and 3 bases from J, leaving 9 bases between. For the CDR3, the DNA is TGTGCCAGCAGCCAAGAGACTGTGCGCAAAAACATTCAGTACTTC. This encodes CASSQETVRKNIQYF.

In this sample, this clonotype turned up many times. The CDR3 here is CATSELAPFGTDTQYF. In DNA, the CDR3 is TGTGCCACCAGCGAGCTCGCCCCATTTGGCACAGATACGCAGTATTTT. The rearrangement links TRBV15 to TRBJ2-3; D not certain. V was cut by 5 bases and J by 1 base, with 16 bases left in between. This CDR3 region has 16 residues. Germline V gives CDR1 LNHNV, CDR2 YYDKDF (reference sequence).

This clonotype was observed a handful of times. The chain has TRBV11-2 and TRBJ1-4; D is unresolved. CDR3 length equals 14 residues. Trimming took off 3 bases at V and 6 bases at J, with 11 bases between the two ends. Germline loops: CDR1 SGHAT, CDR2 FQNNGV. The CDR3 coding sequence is TGTGCCAGCAGCTTTCTAGGACGGGATGAAAAACTGTTTTTT. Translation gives CASSFLGRDEKLFF.

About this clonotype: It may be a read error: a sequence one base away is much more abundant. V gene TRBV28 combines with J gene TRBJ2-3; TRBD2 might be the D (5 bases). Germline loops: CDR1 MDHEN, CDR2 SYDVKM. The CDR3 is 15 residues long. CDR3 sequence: CVSSSDFTSTDTQYF. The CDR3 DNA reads TGTGTCAGCAGTTCGGACTTCACTAGCACAGATACGCAGTATTTT.

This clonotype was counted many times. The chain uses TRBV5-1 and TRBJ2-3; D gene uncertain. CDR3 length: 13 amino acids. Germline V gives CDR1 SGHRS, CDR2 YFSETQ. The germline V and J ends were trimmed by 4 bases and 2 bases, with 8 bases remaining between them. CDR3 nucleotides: TGCGCCAGCAGCCTCCCCCCCACAGATACGCAGTATTTT. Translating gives CASSLPPTDTQYF.

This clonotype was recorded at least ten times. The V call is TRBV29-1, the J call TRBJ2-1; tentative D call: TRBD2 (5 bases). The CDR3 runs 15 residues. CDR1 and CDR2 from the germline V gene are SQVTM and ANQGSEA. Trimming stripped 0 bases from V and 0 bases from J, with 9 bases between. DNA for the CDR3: TGCAGCGTTGAAGACCCCCGGGGCTCCTACAATGAGCAGTTCTTC. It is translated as CSVEDPRGSYNEQFF.

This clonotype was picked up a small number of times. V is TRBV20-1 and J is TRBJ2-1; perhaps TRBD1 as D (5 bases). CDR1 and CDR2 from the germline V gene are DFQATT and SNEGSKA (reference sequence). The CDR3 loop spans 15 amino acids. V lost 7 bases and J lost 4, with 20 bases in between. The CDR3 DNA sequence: TGCAGTGTTAGCTATTGGGGAAAGGGGTACAATGAGCAGTTCTTC. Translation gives CSVSYWGKGYNEQFF.

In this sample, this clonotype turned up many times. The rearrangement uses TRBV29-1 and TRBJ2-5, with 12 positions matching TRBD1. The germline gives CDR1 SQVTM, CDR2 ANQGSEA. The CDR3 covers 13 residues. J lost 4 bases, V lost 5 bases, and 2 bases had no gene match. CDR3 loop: CSVRDRGPETQYF. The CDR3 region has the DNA TGCAGCGTTCGGGACAGGGGGCCAGAGACCCAGTACTTC.

CDR3 in amino acids: CASSWGQGAEDTQYF. DNA for the CDR3: TGCGCCAGCAGCTGGGGACAGGGGGCAGAAGATACGCAGTATTTT. V usage is TRBV5-1 and J usage is TRBJ2-3; 12 positions agree with TRBD1. V trimming: 3 bases; J trimming: 5 bases; junction bases outside the gene matches: 4. The CDR3 has 15 residues. Germline V lookup: CDR1 SGHRS, CDR2 YFSETQ.

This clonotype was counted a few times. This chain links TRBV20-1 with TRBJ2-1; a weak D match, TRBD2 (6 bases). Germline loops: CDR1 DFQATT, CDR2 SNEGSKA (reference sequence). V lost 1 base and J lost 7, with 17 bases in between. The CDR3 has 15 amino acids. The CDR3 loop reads CSARALGTPKNEQFF. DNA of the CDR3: TGCAGTGCTAGAGCACTCGGGACTCCCAAGAATGAGCAGTTCTTC.